Here is one T cell receptor beta chain with its context. This clone was seen once. Its antigen target is currently unknown. Per-base quality was not reported, and no clone a single base away is much larger than it. The data originate from a study of technical replicates of blood from several donors (dated by TCRdb to the late 2010s). Compared with germline, V lacks 6 bases and J lacks 2 bases; bases without a gene match: 3. The germline V gene gives CDR1 as SGHNT and CDR2 as YENEEA. Including cysteine and phenylalanine, the CDR3 has 15 amino acids. Only the CDR3 DNA is retained, 45 bases long and in frame from the first base. Library generation was performed with the immunoSEQ multiplex PCR assay. In TCRdb, the immuneACCESS table is reduced to in-frame sequences with V and J assigned. These tables do not hold every clone; where another copy was compared, an unresolved V gene accounts for under half, and the others remain unexplained. This sample lists roughly 60,000 clones; approximately 86% were detected once. Clones ranked in the top ten supply around 5% of the sample.

This clonotype was obtained from a human donor in good health. Some clones in this sample may be carry-over from other donors' samples. Recombination linked TRBV11-3 to TRBJ2-3, with 12 central nucleotides matching TRBD1. Material: PBMCs. The encoded CDR3 is CASSQGQGATDTQYF. The sequence in DNA is TGTGCCAGCAGTCAGGGACAGGGGGCCACAGATACGCAGTATTTT.